This TCR beta chain was observed in a study of memory CD4+ T cells and cytomegalovirus serostatus. Single viable CD3+CD4+CD8-CD45RO+ cells were sorted as the memory CD4+ T cells. Findings and limits, study-wide: 67 of 164 known CMV-associated TCRbeta sequences appeared in CD4+ memory.

Data came from immunoSEQ multiplex PCR; TCRdb stores just in-frame clones and leaves some out. Of about 56,000 clones in the sample, roughly 77% were seen once. With respect to this clone: Its specificity is unknown.

V shed 3 bases and J shed 6 bases, with 9 bases lying between them. This CDR3 is built from 13 residues. CDR1 KGHSH and CDR2 LQKENI come from the germline V gene. Sequenced sample: memory CD4+ T cells from blood. The chain couples TRBV18 to TRBJ2-1; maybe TRBD2 (6 bases). The sequence derives from an adult in good health and CMV-seropositive. Here the CDR3 reads CASSPQGGNEQFF. The CDR3 bases are TGTGCCAGCTCACCCCAGGGAGGCAATGAGCAGTTCTTC.